This T cell receptor (beta chain) was recovered during a study of CD8+ T cells in alopecia areata. Study-wide results and limits: Lesional scalp exceeded normal scalp in clonality, especially in alopecia totalis/universalis. Patients shared TCRs less clearly than mice did, possibly owing to HLA.

Comments on this clone: Its matching antigen is unknown.

Reverse transcription of extracted RNA yielded cDNA, which provided the sequencing template. The data were produced by immunoSEQ multiplex PCR, yet TCRdb's version contains in-frame clones alone and is incomplete. Among some 120,000 clones listed, 40% to 55% were seen once. The germline V and J ends were trimmed by 8 bases and 6 bases, with 13 bases remaining between them. CDR3 length: 12 amino acids. From germline, CDR1 is GTSNPN and CDR2 SVGIG (reference sequence). Sorting separated CD4+ and CD8+ T cells out of PBMCs. The sample taken for sequencing was NKG2D-low CD8+ T cells sorted from blood. The chain uses TRBV30 and TRBJ1-4; D unresolved. The sequence derives from a human donor with alopecia areata. The CDR3 protein is CALEGTDEKLFF. The CDR3 coding sequence is TGTGCCCTGGAGGGTACAGATGAAAAACTGTTTTTT.